Listed below are T cell receptor beta chains from one sample, sequenced in a study of blood T cell repertoires in COVID-19. Data came from immunoSEQ multiplex PCR; TCRdb stores just in-frame clones and leaves some out. The sample yields under 300,000 clones, approximately 80% seen once. The sequencing input was peripheral blood. The receptors come from a young woman with acute or convalescent COVID-19. CDR3s leave out the opening cysteine and the closing phenylalanine or tryptophan.

TRBV27	TRBJ2-1	ASSFGQGEQF
TRBV24-1	TRBJ2-2	ATSDLEEPGELF
TRBV10-3	TRBJ2-7	AISESQGVVSYEQY
TRBV6-2/TRBV6-3	TRBJ2-7	ASSYMSGLAGGREQY
TRBV10-1	TRBJ1-3	ASSPGQGGNTIY
TRBV27	TRBJ2-7	ASRVAVSSYEQY
TRBV27	TRBJ1-1	ASSTRGYTEAF
TRBV5-6	TRBJ2-5	ASSWDRNLRETQY
TRBV7-2	TRBJ1-4	ASRAGGEKLF
TRBV28	TRBJ2-7	ASSPLLGTSGRYEQY
TRBV2	TRBJ2-1	ASSYDPAFSSYNEQF
TRBV6-2/TRBV6-3	TRBJ1-5	ASSPGQVSNQPQH
TRBV30	TRBJ2-7	AWSSGVNYEQY
TRBV2	TRBJ2-5	ASGGQGAKRETQY
TRBV5-6	TRBJ2-6	ASSSLGRYSGANVLT
TRBV10-3	TRBJ2-3	AISGRQADTQY
TRBV15	TRBJ2-7	ATSRDQGLWEASYEQY
TRBV2	TRBJ2-7	ASSSDSSYEQY
TRBV30	TRBJ2-3	AWSAGTSTDTQY
TRBV28	TRBJ2-1	ASSFLLAGSPNEQF
TRBV7-3	TRBJ2-1	ASSLRTGGVDEQF
TRBV5-6	TRBJ2-5	ASSFFFGRDQETQY
TRBV3-1/TRBV3-2	TRBJ1-1	ASSQKGAEAF
TRBV6-2/TRBV6-3	TRBJ2-7	ASSLDRHEQY
TRBV27	TRBJ2-7	ASGIAGSYEQY
TRBV3-1/TRBV3-2	TRBJ2-5	ASSPHRGRETQY
TRBV27	TRBJ1-2	ASSFYGTAYGYT
TRBV4-3	TRBJ2-1	ASSQDPSGTYNEQF
TRBV9	TRBJ2-1	ASSPGGSYNEQF
TRBV5-6	TRBJ1-1	ASSLARGQRNTEAF
TRBV5-6	TRBJ2-1	ASSLVGGSHNEQF
TRBV9	TRBJ2-7	ASSPSGTFYYEQY
TRBV7-9	TRBJ2-7	ASSLGGAGGPSYEQY
TRBV29-1	TRBJ2-7	SVESSEGYEQY
TRBV10-2	TRBJ1-2	ASSDRDINYGYT
TRBV5-1	TRBJ1-4	ASSLLGSTNEKLF
TRBV15	TRBJ1-2	ATSRVPVLGGIYT
TRBV19	TRBJ1-5	ASSIDRGSNQPQH
TRBV19	TRBJ2-2	ASSIDGSRRTGELF
TRBV28	TRBJ1-4	ASSLLDRDKLF
TRBV30	TRBJ1-1	AWSVTGGNTEAF